The 14 T cell receptor beta chains given below trace back to one sample, sequenced in a study of graft-versus-host responses after intestinal transplantation. Data came from immunoSEQ multiplex PCR; TCRdb stores just in-frame clones and leaves some out. The sample lists some 25,000 clones, 90% to 95% occurring once. Sequencing was performed on PBMCs, taken just under 40 days after intestinal transplant. The receptors here all came from a human patient who received an intestinal transplant, so some T cells may come from the graft donor.

This clone was seen a few times. The chain joins TRBV19 to TRBJ1-1; unclear D gene. The CDR3 sequence is 14 residues long. The germline V and J ends were trimmed by 7 bases and 3 bases, with 15 bases remaining between them. Looked up from germline, CDR1 is LNHDA and CDR2 is SQIVND (reference sequence). DNA for the CDR3: TGTGCCAGTACCCAGCGTACACGGGACACTGAAGCTTTCTTT. This sequence encodes CASTQRTRDTEAFF.

This chain connects TRBV28 to TRBJ1-6; D unclear. The V and J ends lost 0 bases and 8 bases respectively, with 8 bases between them. The CDR3 is 14 residues long. Germline V CDR1 and CDR2: MDHEN, SYDVKM. The CDR3 loop is CASSLWERDSPLHF. CDR3 nucleotides: TGTGCCAGCAGTTTATGGGAGCGTGATTCACCCCTCCACTTT. Supplemented by reference TRBV28 and TRBJ1-6, the full variable domain reads DVKVTQSSRYLVKRTGEKVFLECVQDMDHENMFWYRQDPGLGLRLIYFSYDVKMKEKGDIPEGYSVSREKKERFSLILESASTNQTSMYLCASSLWERDSPLHFGNGTRLTVT.

The chain joins TRBV19 to TRBJ2-7; 9 bases agree with TRBD2. Germline CDR1 is LNHDA and CDR2 is SQIVND (reference sequence). The CDR3 runs 14 residues. V lost 4 bases, J lost 3 bases, and 4 bases stayed unmatched. The CDR3 DNA reads as TGTGCCAGTAGTAGCGGGAGGGGCGTCTACGAGCAGTACTTC. This translates into CASSSGRGVYEQYF.

This clone has just a few counts. The chain joins TRBV9 to TRBJ1-1; possible D gene TRBD1, 6 bases. V lost 0 bases to trimming and J lost 1 base, with 10 bases between them. This CDR3 spans 15 amino acids. Germline CDR1 and CDR2: SGDLS and YYNGEE. CDR3 DNA: TGTGCCAGCAGCGTAGTGACAGGCCCGAACACTGAAGCTTTCTTT. Encoded protein: CASSVVTGPNTEAFF. Full variable domain (rest looked up from reference TRBV9 and TRBJ1-1): DSGVTQTPKHLITATGQRVTLRCSPRSGDLSVYWYQQSLDQGLQFLIQYYNGEERAKGNILERFSAQQFPDLHSELNLSSLELGDSALYFCASSVVTGPNTEAFFGQGTRLTVV.

The DNA of the CDR3 is TGTGCCAGCAGACAGGGGGAGACCCAGTACTTC. Translation: CASRQGETQYF. The chain couples TRBV7-9 to TRBJ2-5; 7 nucleotides line up with TRBD1. The J segment lost 5 bases and the V segment lost 6 bases, leaving 0 bases of the junction unmatched. CDR1 and CDR2 (germline): SEHNR, FQNEAQ (reference sequence). CDR3 length: 11 residues. The entire variable domain, with the rest obtained from reference TRBV7-9 and TRBJ2-5, is as follows: DTGVSQNPRHKITKRGQNVTFRCDPISEHNRLYWYRQTLGQGPEFLTYFQNEAQLEKSRLLSDRFSAERPKGSFSTLEIQRTEQGDSAMYLCASRQGETQYFGPGTRLLVL.

The chain uses TRBV9 and TRBJ2-1; D is unresolved. The CDR3 runs 11 residues. Germline loops: CDR1 SGDLS, CDR2 YYNGEE. The ends were cut back, 3 bases at V and 8 bases at J, with 6 bases in the middle. The CDR3 nucleotides are TGTGCCAGCAGCGGAAGGGATGAGCAGTTCTTC. It is translated as CASSGRDEQFF.

The chain has TRBV6-5 and TRBJ1-4; TRBD1 agrees at 8 bases. Germline V CDR1 and CDR2: MNHEY, SVGAGI. The CDR3 is made up of 12 amino acids. V lost 5 bases and J lost 10; bases outside the gene matches: 3. This CDR3 is CASSPGQGKLFF. CDR3 coding DNA: TGTGCCAGCAGTCCCGGACAGGGAAAACTGTTTTTT.

The J gene is TRBJ2-7, the V gene TRBV5-1, with D hard to call. V was cut by 4 bases and J by 4 bases, with 12 bases left in between. Germline V lookup: CDR1 SGHRS, CDR2 YFSETQ. The CDR3 contains 13 residues. The CDR3 loop reads CASSVYVGYEQYF. The CDR3 nucleotides are TGCGCCAGCAGCGTCTATGTGGGATACGAGCAGTACTTC. The variable domain in full, with the rest retrieved from reference TRBV5-1 and TRBJ2-7, is KAGVTQTPRYLIKTRGQQVTLSCSPISGHRSVSWYQQTPGQGLQFLFEYFSETQRNKGNFPGRFSGRQFSNSRSEMNVSTLELGDSALYLCASSVYVGYEQYFGPGTRLTVT.

The chain employs TRBV27 and TRBJ1-4; D not resolved. The CDR3 covers 15 residues. V was shortened by 6 bases and J by 8 bases, with 19 bases between the two germline ends. The germline CDR1 and CDR2 sequences are MNHEY and SMNVEV (reference sequence). For the CDR3, the DNA is TGTGCCAGCAGCTTAGTCCCCAACTTACAGGAAAAACTGTTTTTT. Its translation is CASSLVPNLQEKLFF.

This clone was seen a single time. V and J are TRBV27 and TRBJ2-7; 7 nucleotides match TRBD2. Germline V CDR1 and CDR2: MNHEY, SMNVEV (reference sequence). V lost 5 bases and J lost 5; bases outside the gene matches: 6. CDR3 length: 13 amino acids. The CDR3 nucleotides read TGTGCCAGCAGTGGGACTATTCTTAACGAGCAGTACTTC. This sequence encodes CASSGTILNEQYF.

This CDR3 reads CASSLERTGEIYNEQFF. The CDR3 DNA reads as TGTGCCAGCAGCTTAGAGCGGACAGGGGAAATCTACAATGAGCAGTTCTTC. The chain links TRBV7-6 to TRBJ2-1; 9 bases are shared with TRBD1. Germline lookup yields CDR1 SGHVS and CDR2 FNYEAQ. V lost 1 base, J lost 3 bases, and 7 bases stayed unmatched. CDR3 length: 17 amino acids.

The chain recombines TRBV4-3 with TRBJ1-1; D is undetermined. The CDR3 spans 16 residues. V was shortened by 2 bases and J by 1 base, with 14 bases between the two germline ends. CDR1 and CDR2 from the germline V gene are LGHNA and YSLEER. The CDR3 sequence is CASSQNLLGWNTEAFF. CDR3 in DNA: TGCGCCAGCAGCCAAAATCTGCTGGGATGGAACACTGAAGCTTTCTTT.

This clone was seen once. This chain links TRBV9 with TRBJ2-3, with D unclear. V gave up 2 bases and J gave up 3 bases, with 7 bases separating them. This CDR3 is built from 13 residues. The germline V gene encodes CDR1 SGDLS and CDR2 YYNGEE. CDR3 sequence: CASSVLQTDTQYF. CDR3 DNA: TGTGCCAGCAGCGTCCTCCAGACAGATACGCAGTATTTT.

The chain has TRBV19 and TRBJ2-7, with D uncertain. The CDR3 has 14 amino acids. Deletions cut 4 bases from V and 4 bases from J, with 14 bases between. The V gene's germline CDR1 is LNHDA and CDR2 SQIVND (reference sequence). CDR3 sequence reads: CASSKELPSYEQYF. CDR3 sequence (DNA): TGTGCCAGTAGTAAGGAACTACCTAGTTACGAGCAGTACTTC.